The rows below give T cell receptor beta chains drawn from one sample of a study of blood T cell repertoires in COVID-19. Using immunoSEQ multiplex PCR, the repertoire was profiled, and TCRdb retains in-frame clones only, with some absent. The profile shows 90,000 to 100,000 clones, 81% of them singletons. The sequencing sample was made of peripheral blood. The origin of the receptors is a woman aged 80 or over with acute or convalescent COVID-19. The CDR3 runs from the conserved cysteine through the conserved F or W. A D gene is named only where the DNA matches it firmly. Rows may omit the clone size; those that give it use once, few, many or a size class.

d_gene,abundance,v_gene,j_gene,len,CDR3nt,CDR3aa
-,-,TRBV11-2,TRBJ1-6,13,TGTGCCAGCAGCTTAGGTGGGGCTTCACCCCTCCACTTT,CASSLGGASPLHF
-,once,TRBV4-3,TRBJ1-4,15,TGCGCCAGCAGCCAAGGGCACGTCTTTAATGAAAAACTGTTTTTT,CASSQGHVFNEKLFF
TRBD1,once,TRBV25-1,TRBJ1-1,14,TGTGCCAGCAGTGCGGACAGGGTGAACACTGAAGCTTTCTTT,CASSADRVNTEAFF
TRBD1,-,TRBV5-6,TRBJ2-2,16,TGTGCCAGCAGCCACGGGACAGGAAAGAACACCGGGGAGCTGTTTTTT,CASSHGTGKNTGELFF
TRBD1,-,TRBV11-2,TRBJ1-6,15,TGTGCCAGCAGCCCGGGGACAGTCTATAATTCACCCCTCCACTTT,CASSPGTVYNSPLHF
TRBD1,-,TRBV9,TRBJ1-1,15,TGTGCCAGCAGTTCCCGGGACAGGGGATCCCCTGAAGCTTTCTTT,CASSSRDRGSPEAFF
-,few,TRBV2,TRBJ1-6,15,TGTGCCAGCAGTCTCAGACTCCCTTGGAATTCACCCCTCCACTTT,CASSLRLPWNSPLHF
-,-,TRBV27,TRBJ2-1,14,TGTGCCAGCAGTTTAACGGGAGCCTACAATGAGCAGTTCTTC,CASSLTGAYNEQFF
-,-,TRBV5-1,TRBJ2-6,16,TGCGCCAGCAGCTTAGCAGGGAACTCTGGGGCCAACGTCCTGACTTTC,CASSLAGNSGANVLTF
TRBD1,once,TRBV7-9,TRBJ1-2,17,TGTGCCAGCAGAGAAATGACAGGGAAGGATATCGACTATGGCTACACCTTC,CASREMTGKDIDYGYTF
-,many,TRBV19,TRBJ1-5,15,TGTGCCAGTAGTATTGGGTCAGGGGAGCATCAGCCCCAGCATTTT,CASSIGSGEHQPQHF
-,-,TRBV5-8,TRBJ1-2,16,TGTGCCAGCAGCTTTGACAGGTCAGGACCCAACTATGGCTACACCTTC,CASSFDRSGPNYGYTF
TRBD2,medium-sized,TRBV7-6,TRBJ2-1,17,TGTGCCAGCAGCCCCCACCTGACTAGCGGGGGATACAATGAGCAGTTCTTC,CASSPHLTSGGYNEQFF
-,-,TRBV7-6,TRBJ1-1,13,TGTGCCAGCAGCTTAGGGGCGGGCACTGAAGCTTTCTTT,CASSLGAGTEAFF
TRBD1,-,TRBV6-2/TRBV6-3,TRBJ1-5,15,TGTGCCAGCAGTCACCAGGGGGCTTGGGATCAGCCCCAGCATTTT,CASSHQGAWDQPQHF
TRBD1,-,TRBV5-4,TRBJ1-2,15,TGTGCCAGCAGCTCCCGGACAGGGGGTACCTATGGCTACACCTTC,CASSSRTGGTYGYTF
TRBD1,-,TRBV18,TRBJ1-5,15,TGTGCCAGCTCCGGCGACAGGGCATCCAATCAGCCCCAGCATTTT,CASSGDRASNQPQHF
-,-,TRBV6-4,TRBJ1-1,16,TGTGCCAGCAGTGACTCGACCCGCAGGGGGAACACTGAAGCTTTCTTT,CASSDSTRRGNTEAFF
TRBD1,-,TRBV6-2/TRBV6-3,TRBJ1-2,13,TGTGCCAGCAGCCCCGACAGGGGGCTTGGCTACACCTTC,CASSPDRGLGYTF
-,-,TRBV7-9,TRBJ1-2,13,TGTGCCAGCAGCCAGGGGAGTGGTTGGGGCTACACCTTC,CASSQGSGWGYTF
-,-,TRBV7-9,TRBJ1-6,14,TGTGCCAGCAGCTTACAGGGCGGCCAATCACCCCTCCACTTT,CASSLQGGQSPLHF
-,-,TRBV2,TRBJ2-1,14,TGTGCCAGCAACCGGGAGAGCTCCTACAATGAGCAGTTCTTC,CASNRESSYNEQFF
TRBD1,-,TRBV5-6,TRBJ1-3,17,TGTGCCAGCAGCTTGAGGACAGGGGACAAGGCTGGAAACACCATATATTTT,CASSLRTGDKAGNTIYF
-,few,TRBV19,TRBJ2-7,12,TGTGCCAGGCGACAGGAGACCTACGAGCAGTACTTC,CARRQETYEQYF
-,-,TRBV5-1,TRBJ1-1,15,TGCGCCAGCAAGGGTACTGACCGGGGAATTACTGAAGCTTTCTTT,CASKGTDRGITEAFF
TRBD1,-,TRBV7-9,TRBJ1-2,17,TGTGCCAGCAGCTCACGACAGGGGGCATCAGCTAACTATGGCTACACCTTC,CASSSRQGASANYGYTF
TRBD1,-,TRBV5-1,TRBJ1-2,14,TGCGCCAGCAGCTTCGGACAGGACGGGAATGGCTACACCTTC,CASSFGQDGNGYTF
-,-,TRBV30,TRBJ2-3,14,TGTGCCTGGGCGGTGGGGGCCCTCGGAGATACGCAGTATTTT,CAWAVGALGDTQYF
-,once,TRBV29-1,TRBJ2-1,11,TGCAGCGTGGCACAGGGTGTCGAGCAGTTCTTC,CSVAQGVEQFF
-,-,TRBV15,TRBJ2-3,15,TGTGCCACCAGCAGAGCAGGTTTGGCCACAGATACGCAGTATTTT,CATSRAGLATDTQYF
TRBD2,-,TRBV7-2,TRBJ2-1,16,TGTGCCAGCAGCTTAAGGCCTAGCGGGGGGTATAATGAGCAGTTCTTC,CASSLRPSGGYNEQFF
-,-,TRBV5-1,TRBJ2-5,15,TGCGCCAGCAGCTTGGTGCCCGCAGGCCAAGAGACCCAGTACTTC,CASSLVPAGQETQYF
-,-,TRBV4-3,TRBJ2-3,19,TGCGCCAGCAGCCTCCTACCCCCCTCCGCGGGGGCTTTCCCAGATACGCAGTATTTT,CASSLLPPSAGAFPDTQYF
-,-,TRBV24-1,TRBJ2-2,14,TGTGCCACCAGTGGACAGTATAACACCGGGGAGCTGTTTTTT,CATSGQYNTGELFF
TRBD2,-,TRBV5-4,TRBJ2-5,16,TGTGCCAGCAGCTTGAGCCAGCGGGGGGGCAAAGAGACCCAGTACTTC,CASSLSQRGGKETQYF
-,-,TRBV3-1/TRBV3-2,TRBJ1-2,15,TGTGCCAGCAGCCCTTCGGCGGGGGGAGCGTATGGCTACACCTTC,CASSPSAGGAYGYTF
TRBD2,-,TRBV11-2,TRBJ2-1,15,TGTGCCAGCAGCTTAGGGGCGGGGGGGCGACATGAGCAGTTCTTC,CASSLGAGGRHEQFF
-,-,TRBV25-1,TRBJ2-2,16,TGTGCCAGCAGTGATCTCAGGGATACGGCTGGCGGGGAGCTGTTTTTT,CASSDLRDTAGGELFF
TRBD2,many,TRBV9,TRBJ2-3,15,TGTGCCAGCAGCCCACTCGCGGGGGGTGGAGATACGCAGTATTTT,CASSPLAGGGDTQYF